This T cell receptor (beta chain) was recorded in a study of blood T cells in healthy people across ages. It was with a sample-barcoded 5' primer and a J-beta primer mix that a second PCR of roughly 7 to 11 cycles was run. TCRdb itself ran the 5' RACE reads through MiXCR, one entry per CDR3 protein. The sample holds almost 1 million distinct CDR3 sequences; 51% are singletons and the top ten take about a fifth. As to this clonotype: Its antigen is undetermined.

Germline CDR1 MGHRA, CDR2 YSYEKL. The V segment lost 0 bases and the J segment 5 bases; nucleotides outside the gene matches: 7. The CDR3 is 16 amino acids. Notes on the study in general: Observed TCR beta diversity showed a strong correlation with the percentage of naive T cells as measured by flow cytometry.

The sequence was collected from a woman aged 60-70 years in good health. V gene TRBV4-1 combines with J gene TRBJ2-1; TRBD2 agrees at 7 bases. The sample taken for sequencing was blood. The CDR3 DNA follows: TGCGCCAGCAGCCAAGAAGTCGCGGGAGAGAACAATGAGCAGTTCTTC. Translated: CASSQEVAGENNEQFF.